One and the same sample provided the 3 T cell receptor beta chains below, sequenced in a study of regulatory T cells in long-lasting Graves disease. Libraries of TCR beta came from iRepertoire HTBI primers plus Arm-PCR of CDR3 regions. In TCRdb, the multiplex PCR reads were re-called with MiXCR into one record per CDR3 protein. The sample includes some 490,000 distinct CDR3 sequences, around 11% seen only once; the top ten take around 9.3%. Documented time point: newly diagnosed GD, antithyroid drugs for less than 3 months. PBMC RNA was the source of the TCR library. This sample also appeared in a second study, on T cells in Graves' hyperthyroidism and ophthalmopathy.

This specimen was peripheral blood mononuclear cells (PBMCs), taken at new diagnosis, from a patient treated with antithyroid drugs. These receptors were collected from a woman in her thirties with Graves disease.

The sample holds many counts of this clonotype. This chain joins TRBV13 and TRBJ2-3; the D is unclear. Trimming removed 8 bases from V and 3 bases from J, with 15 bases in between. This CDR3 is built from 14 residues. From germline, CDR1 is PRHDT and CDR2 FYEKMQ (reference sequence). CDR3 coding DNA: TGTGCCAGCGCGAATATGCAGGCGACAGATACGCAGTATTTT. This codes for CASANMQATDTQYF.

The chain employs TRBV19 and TRBJ1-5, with D perhaps TRBD1 (6 bases). Germline values: CDR1 LNHDA, CDR2 SQIVND (reference sequence). The CDR3 consists of 16 residues. Trimming took off 7 bases at V and 2 bases at J, with 18 bases between the two ends. The CDR3 protein is CASKQQGLVGNQPQHF. The DNA for the CDR3 is TGTGCCAGTAAGCAACAGGGATTGGTGGGCAATCAGCCCCAGCATTTT. Filled out from reference TRBV19 and TRBJ1-5, the complete variable domain reads DGGITQSPKYLFRKEGQNVTLSCEQNLNHDAMYWYRQDPGQGLRLIYYSQIVNDFQKGDIAEGYSVSREKKESFPLTVTSAQKNPTAFYLCASKQQGLVGNQPQHFGDGTRLSIL.

This clonotype was seen a few times. This sequence joins TRBV27 and TRBJ2-3, with 12 positions matching TRBD2. The V gene's germline CDR1 is MNHEY and CDR2 SMNVEV (reference sequence). Trimming cost V 4 bases and J 4 bases; bases outside gene matches: 3. This CDR3 has 15 residues. CDR3 in DNA: TGTGCCAGCAGTTCCCGGACTAGCGGGGCAGATACGCAGTATTTT. It encodes CASSSRTSGADTQYF.